What follows are 20 T cell receptor beta chains derived from one specimen sequenced in a study of OX40 agonist ivuxolimab in advanced cancers. The method was immunoSEQ multiplex PCR; TCRdb's version includes in-frame clones alone and lacks a portion of them. The table lists tens of thousands of clones, roughly 85% of them singletons. The source material was CD4+ or CD8+ T cells sorted from blood, sampled in a trial of the OX40 agonist ivuxolimab. The receptor set was obtained from an adult with an advanced solid tumor such as melanoma, head and neck, liver or kidney cancer.

The count of this clone is one. The chain recombines TRBV5-1 with TRBJ2-2; D is possibly TRBD1 (6 bases). V was trimmed by 2 bases and J by 6 bases, leaving 8 bases between them. Germline V gene lookup returns CDR1 SGHRS and CDR2 YFSETQ. The CDR3 spans 13 residues. CDR3 DNA sequence: TGCGCCAGCAGCTTACAGGGCGCCGGGGAGCTGTTTTTT. It translates to CASSLQGAGELFF.

The CDR3 nucleotides are TGTGCCAGCAGTTCTCCCAGGTATACAGATACGCAGTATTTT. Residues: CASSSPRYTDTQYF. This sequence joins TRBV6-7 and TRBJ2-3; D is uncertain. TRBV6-7 belongs to the ORF category, with a function that is uncertain. The CDR3 sequence is 14 residues long. V shed 4 bases and J shed 3 bases, with 11 bases lying between them.

Only a few counts were recorded for this clone. The V gene is TRBV7-8, the J gene TRBJ2-7; 7 bases fit TRBD2. This CDR3 has 14 residues. Per germline, CDR1 SGHVS and CDR2 FQNEAQ. V trimming: 3 bases; J trimming: 0 bases; junction bases outside the gene matches: 2. CDR3 sequence reads: CASSFRGSSYEQYF. DNA of the CDR3: TGTGCCAGCAGCTTCCGCGGGAGCTCCTACGAGCAGTACTTC.

This sequence joins TRBV20-1 and TRBJ2-7, with a weak D call TRBD1 (5 bases). Per the germline V gene, CDR1 is DFQATT and CDR2 is SNEGSKA (reference sequence). This CDR3 is 11 amino acids long. Trimming cost V 6 bases and J 3 bases, with 9 bases left between them. The CDR3 here is CSAQDNYEQYF. The CDR3 DNA follows: TGCAGTGCCCAGGACAACTACGAGCAGTACTTC.

The chain uses TRBV2 and TRBJ1-1; 7 bases fit TRBD1. The CDR3 covers 15 residues. Germline loops: CDR1 SNHLY, CDR2 FYNNEI. After removal of 5 bases from V and 0 bases from J, the junction contained 6 bases not matched to a gene. CDR3 DNA: TGTGCCAGCAGTCGGGACAGACAAGTGAACACTGAAGCTTTCTTT. This encodes CASSRDRQVNTEAFF. Drawing the rest from reference TRBV2 and TRBJ1-1, the complete variable domain is EPEVTQTPSHQVTQMGQEVILRCVPISNHLYFYWYRQILGQKVEFLVSFYNNEISEKSEIFDDQFSVERPDGSNFTLKIRSTKLEDSAMYFCASSRDRQVNTEAFFGQGTRLTVV.

The chain employs TRBV7-3 and TRBJ2-7; D is undetermined. Trimming left V 5 bases short and J 6 bases short, with 20 bases between. The CDR3 loop spans 15 amino acids. Germline assignment: CDR1 SGHTA and CDR2 FQGTGA. CDR3 DNA: TGTGCCAGCAGCCCAAGCCCCCCGTTGTTGGGCGAGCAGTACTTC. Encoded protein: CASSPSPPLLGEQYF. Based on the CDR3 plus reference TRBV7-3 and TRBJ2-7, the full variable domain is GAGVSQTPSNKVTEKGKYVELRCDPISGHTALYWYRQSLGQGPEFLIYFQGTGAADDSGLPNDRFFAVRPEGSVSTLKIQRTERGDSAVYLCASSPSPPLLGEQYFGPGTRLTVT.

This chain connects TRBV7-2 to TRBJ1-2; 8 bases are shared with TRBD1. V was clipped by 6 bases and J by 0 bases; unmatched bases: 6. This CDR3 has 15 residues. Germline V gene data show CDR1 as SGHTA and CDR2 as FQGNSA. The CDR3 region has the DNA TGTGCCAGCAGTCGTACAGGGGGGACTAACTATGGCTACACCTTC. Encoded protein: CASSRTGGTNYGYTF.

J is TRBJ2-2 and V is TRBV30; D ambiguous. Trimming removed 2 bases from V and 3 bases from J, with 4 bases in between. Germline CDR1 GTSNPN, CDR2 SVGIG (reference sequence). The CDR3 spans 12 residues. CDR3 coding DNA: TGTGCCTGGAGTTCGCACACCGGGGAGCTGTTTTTT. Protein: CAWSSHTGELFF.

This clone turned up a few times. The chain employs TRBV10-3 and TRBJ2-3, with 8 bases identical to TRBD2. J was trimmed by 0 bases and V by 6 bases; bases with no gene match: 2. Germline V gene data show CDR1 as ENHRY and CDR2 as SYGVKD. This CDR3 has 14 amino acids. The CDR3: CAIRGLGSTDTQYF. The CDR3 nucleotides are TGTGCCATCAGGGGACTAGGGAGCACAGATACGCAGTATTTT.

This clone was seen just once. The rearrangement uses TRBV5-4 and TRBJ2-7, with a weak D call TRBD1 (6 bases). Trimming left V 3 bases short and J 3 bases short, with 13 bases between. The CDR3 sequence is 14 residues long. Germline V gives CDR1 SGHNT, CDR2 YYREEE (reference sequence). The CDR3, as DNA: TGTGCCAGCAGCTCCCAGGACAGTTACTACGAGCAGTACTTC. It is translated as CASSSQDSYYEQYF.

The chain couples TRBV4-1 to TRBJ1-4; TRBD1 agrees at 7 bases. The V gene's germline CDR1 is MGHRA and CDR2 YSYEKL. The CDR3 is 14 amino acids. V lost 4 bases to trimming and J lost 6 bases; unmatched junction nucleotides: 5. This chain's CDR3 is CASSRLGTDEKLFF. The DNA of the CDR3 is TGCGCCAGCAGCCGATTAGGGACAGATGAAAAACTGTTTTTT.

This clone is labeled as medium-sized. This chain links TRBV29-1 with TRBJ1-2, with 8 bases that match TRBD1. Germline V gene sequence: CDR1 SQVTM, CDR2 ANQGSEA. The CDR3 totals 13 residues. V lost 6 bases and J lost 1; bases outside the gene matches: 4. CDR3 DNA sequence: TGCAGCGTAACGACAGGGGATAACTATGGCTACACCTTC. The encoded protein is CSVTTGDNYGYTF. The full variable domain, in which reference TRBV29-1 and TRBJ1-2 provide the parts outside the CDR3, is SAVISQKPSRDICQRGTSLTIQCQVDSQVTMMFWYRQQPGQSLTLIATANQGSEATYESGFVIDKFPISRPNLTFSTLTVSNMSPEDSSIYLCSVTTGDNYGYTFGSGTRLTVV.

This clone has more than one count but fewer than ten. The chain links TRBV5-1 to TRBJ2-5, with D perhaps TRBD1 or TRBD2 (5 bases each). CDR1 SGHRS and CDR2 YFSETQ come from the germline V gene. The CDR3 sequence is 13 residues long. With 0 bases removed from V and 5 bases from J, the gap between germline ends came to 8 bases. CDR3 protein: CASSLGGGETQYF. The CDR3 region has the DNA TGCGCCAGCAGCTTGGGTGGGGGTGAGACCCAGTACTTC.

This rearrangement joins TRBV6-1 to TRBJ1-5, with D unresolved. Germline CDR1 MNHNS, CDR2 SASEGT. With 4 bases removed from V and 5 bases from J, the gap between germline ends came to 15 bases. CDR3 size: 15 residues. For the CDR3, the DNA is TGTGCCAGCAGTGGCTGGGCTACTCGGGATCAGCCCCAGCATTTT. Residues: CASSGWATRDQPQHF.

The V call is TRBV6-4, the J call TRBJ2-1; TRBD1 aligns across 7 bases. V shed 4 bases and J 0 bases; nucleotides not matched to a gene: 3. The CDR3 consists of 15 residues. Germline CDR1 reads MRHNA; CDR2 reads SNTAGT. CDR3 in amino acids: CASSGQGASYNEQFF. The DNA for the CDR3 is TGTGCCAGCAGTGGACAGGGAGCCTCCTACAATGAGCAGTTCTTC.

J is TRBJ1-3 and V is TRBV6-1, with D perhaps TRBD1 (5 bases). Deletions cut 3 bases from V and 0 bases from J, with 18 bases between. The CDR3 contains 18 residues. CDR1 is MNHNS, CDR2 SASEGT, per germline. CDR3 protein: CASSDRTIFSPSGNTIYF. CDR3 bases: TGTGCCAGCAGTGATAGGACAATTTTTTCTCCCTCTGGAAACACCATATATTTT.

The rearrangement uses TRBV6-1 and TRBJ1-3; no clear D gene. The V gene's germline CDR1 is MNHNS and CDR2 SASEGT. This CDR3 has 14 residues. V lost 5 bases and J lost 3, with 11 bases in between. DNA of the CDR3: TGTGCCAGCAGTCCCGACCACAATGGAAACACCATATATTTT. This sequence encodes CASSPDHNGNTIYF.

This CDR3 reads CASSFMGTSPGDTEAFF. In DNA, the CDR3 is TGTGCCAGCAGCTTCATGGGGACATCCCCTGGGGACACTGAAGCTTTCTTT. The chain carries TRBV5-6 and TRBJ1-1, with a possible D match to TRBD1 (6 bases). Germline CDR1 and CDR2: SGHDT and YYEEEE. Trimming removed 2 bases at V and 3 bases at J, with 20 bases between. CDR3 length equals 17 residues. Variable domain in full (rest from reference TRBV5-6 and TRBJ1-1): DAGVTQSPTHLIKTRGQQVTLRCSPKSGHDTVSWYQQALGQGPQFIFQYYEEEERQRGNFPDRFSGHQFPNYSSELNVNALLLGDSALYLCASSFMGTSPGDTEAFFGQGTRLTVV.

V is TRBV19 and J is TRBJ1-5; D is undetermined. V was pared by 3 bases and J by 7 bases, with 10 bases between. CDR1 and CDR2 from the germline V gene are LNHDA and SQIVND (reference sequence). The CDR3 runs to 13 residues. Here the CDR3 reads CASSIQPRQPQHF. CDR3 nucleotide sequence: TGTGCCAGTAGTATTCAGCCCCGGCAGCCCCAGCATTTT.

The chain links TRBV5-1 to TRBJ2-7; 9 bases fit TRBD1. Per the germline V gene, CDR1 is SGHRS and CDR2 is YFSETQ. There are 15 residues in the CDR3. V lost 4 bases to trimming and J lost 6 bases; unmatched junction nucleotides: 11. This CDR3 reads CASSAPGQGKGEQYF. For the CDR3, the DNA is TGCGCCAGCAGCGCGCCGGGACAGGGTAAAGGCGAGCAGTACTTC.